This TCR beta chain was sequenced during a study of CD8 T cell repertoires and HIV-1 epitope variants. Clones were read by immunoSEQ multiplex PCR, and TCRdb kept only the in-frame ones, dropping some. The table includes under 6,000 clones, around 65% detected once. V trimming: 5 bases; J trimming: 2 bases; junction bases outside the gene matches: 16. CDR1 and CDR2 from the germline V gene are ENHRY and SYGVKD. This CDR3 has 18 residues. For this clone: The antigen is not known.

This rearrangement joins TRBV10-3 to TRBJ2-7; 9 positions match TRBD1. The sample taken for sequencing was cultured CD8+ T cells derived from PBMCs. The origin of this receptor is a male donor with HIV. CDR3 DNA sequence: TGTGCCATCAGTACAGTCCCGGGACAGGGAGGGACGGCCTACGAGCAGTACTTC. Translating it yields CAISTVPGQGGTAYEQYF.